This entry is about one T cell receptor (beta chain). The antigen is undetermined. There are 15 residues in the CDR3. CDR1 SGDLS and CDR2 YYNGEE come from the germline V gene. After removal of 3 bases from V and 0 bases from J, the junction contained 3 bases not matched to a gene. This sample was taken from a study of T cells in narcolepsy. Turning to the study itself: Donors had narcolepsy type 1 or type 2, or were healthy controls. Study-level results: Autoreactive clone sequences were missing from some blood memory CD4+ repertoires. Reportedly, autoreactive clonotypes were serially detected in patients' blood but not controls'. Same-patient CSF and blood CD4+ T cell clonotypes included HCRT-specific and TRIB2-specific autoreactive ones.

The protocol was immunoSEQ multiplex PCR, while the TCRdb copy is restricted to in-frame clones and leaves out a portion. The sample records fewer than 35,000 clones, around four fifths being singletons. The specimen sequenced was CD45RA- memory CD4+ T cells from PBMCs. The genes are TRBV9 and TRBJ1-3, with 7 positions matching TRBD1. This TCR came from a human donor with narcolepsy. The CDR3, as DNA: TGTGCCAGCAGCGAAACAGGGGCCTCTGGAAACACCATATATTTT. It translates to CASSETGASGNTIYF.